These 30 T cell receptor beta chains originate from one sample sequenced in a study of blood T cell repertoires in COVID-19. Libraries were prepared by immunoSEQ multiplex PCR; TCRdb keeps only in-frame clonotypes and omits some of them. The repertoire holds 85,000 to 120,000 clones, with about 90% as singletons. Sequenced material: peripheral blood. The receptors originated from a man in his forties or fifties with active COVID-19.

The rearrangement joins TRBV3-1 (or the pseudogene TRBV3-2) to TRBJ2-3, with TRBD2 identical over 14 bases. Germline V gene data show CDR1 as LGHDT and CDR2 as YNNKEL (reference sequence). Losses at the gene ends were 4 bases for V and 7 bases for J; bases not matched to a gene: 7. The CDR3 is made up of 16 amino acids. This CDR3 reads CASSLTTSGGANTQYF. The CDR3 nucleotides are TGTGCCAGCAGCCTAACGACTAGCGGGGGGGCGAATACGCAGTATTTT.

V and J are TRBV7-8 and TRBJ1-1; D not certain. CDR3 size: 17 residues. CDR1 is SGHVS, CDR2 FQNEAQ, per germline. V lost 2 bases and J lost 3, with 19 bases in between. CDR3 bases: TGTGCCAGCAGCTTAAAGTCAAAAAGCCCTGGAGACACTGAAGCTTTCTTT. This encodes CASSLKSKSPGDTEAFF.

The V and J genes are TRBV12-3 or TRBV12-4 and TRBJ1-2; tentatively, D is TRBD1 (5 bases). The CDR3 loop spans 13 amino acids. V lost 4 bases and J lost 7, with 13 bases in between. CDR3 DNA: TGTGCCAGCAGTTCGGTCCCGGGGGGTGGCTACACCTTC. Residues: CASSSVPGGGYTF.

This chain connects TRBV21-1 to TRBJ1-1; the table names TRBD1, a call not compared with the DNA. TRBV21-1 is a pseudogene locus. The CDR3 is made up of 14 amino acids. In nucleotides, the CDR3 is TGTGCCAGCAGCTCCCCCGAAAGGGGAACTGAAGCTTTCTTT. Amino acids: CASSSPERGTEAFF.

The chain has TRBV11-2 and TRBJ2-7; 7 bases agree with TRBD1. Germline CDR1 SGHAT, CDR2 FQNNGV. CDR3 length equals 13 residues. J lost 3 bases, V lost 5 bases, and 4 bases had no gene match. The CDR3 region is CASSTDRDYEQYF. CDR3 nucleotide sequence: TGTGCCAGCAGCACCGACAGGGACTACGAGCAGTACTTC. The full variable domain, its missing parts supplied by reference TRBV11-2 and TRBJ2-7, is EAGVAQSPRYKIIEKRQSVAFWCNPISGHATLYWYQQILGQGPKLLIQFQNNGVVDDSQLPKDRFSAERLKGVDSTLKIQPAKLEDSAVYLCASSTDRDYEQYFGPGTRLTVT.

This clone occurred once. The V call is TRBV5-6, the J call TRBJ2-1; TRBD2 matches 8 bases. There are 15 residues in the CDR3. Looked up from germline, CDR1 is SGHDT and CDR2 is YYEEEE. V shed 4 bases, J shed 3 bases, and the junction held 6 bases outside the gene matches. The CDR3 sequence is CASSQRGRLYNEQFF. The CDR3 coding sequence is TGTGCCAGCAGCCAGCGGGGGAGACTCTACAATGAGCAGTTCTTC.

The rearrangement joins TRBV6-6 to TRBJ1-2, with 7 bases matching TRBD1. Per the germline V gene, CDR1 is MNHNY and CDR2 is SVGAGI (reference sequence). The CDR3 totals 14 residues. Trimming at V came to 6 bases and at J to 0 bases, leaving 4 bases not matched to a gene. The CDR3, as DNA: TGTGCCAGCAGCACGGGACAGACTAACTATGGCTACACCTTC. Translation gives CASSTGQTNYGYTF.

The rearrangement uses TRBV5-6 and TRBJ1-6, with 12 nucleotides matching TRBD1. Looked up from germline, CDR1 is SGHDT and CDR2 is YYEEEE. J gave up 15 bases and V 4 bases, and 8 bases lay outside the gene matches. The CDR3 is 14 residues long. The CDR3 reads CASSAGTGGGDLHF. DNA for the CDR3: TGTGCCAGCAGCGCAGGGACAGGGGGCGGAGACCTCCACTTT. The entire variable domain, with the rest obtained from reference TRBV5-6 and TRBJ1-6, is as follows: DAGVTQSPTHLIKTRGQQVTLRCSPKSGHDTVSWYQQALGQGPQFIFQYYEEEERQRGNFPDRFSGHQFPNYSSELNVNALLLGDSALYLCASSAGTGGGDLHFGNGTRLTVT.

In DNA, the CDR3 is TGTGCCAGCAGCGCCGCCGGGACTACGAACACCGGGGAGCTGTTTTTT. Residues: CASSAAGTTNTGELFF. V gene TRBV13 combines with J gene TRBJ2-2; 7 nucleotides match TRBD2. The V and J ends lost 5 bases and 0 bases, in that order; junction bases with no gene match: 6. Germline lookup yields CDR1 PRHDT and CDR2 FYEKMQ (reference sequence). The CDR3 is made up of 16 amino acids.

The chain carries TRBV19 and TRBJ2-3; 8 bases map to TRBD2. Germline V gene data show CDR1 as LNHDA and CDR2 as SQIVND (reference sequence). The J segment lost 4 bases and the V segment lost 8 bases, leaving 11 bases of the junction unmatched. The length of the CDR3 is 15 residues. The chain's CDR3 is CASRSGGGRSDTQYF. CDR3 in DNA: TGTGCCAGTCGGTCGGGCGGGGGGCGTTCAGATACGCAGTATTTT.

This chain joins TRBV7-9 and TRBJ2-7; 9 positions match TRBD1. Losses at the gene ends were 4 bases for V and 0 bases for J; bases not matched to a gene: 4. Germline CDR1 SEHNR, CDR2 FQNEAQ (reference sequence). The CDR3 spans 15 residues. In nucleotides, the CDR3 is TGTGCCAGCAGCTCGTGGACAGGGGTCTCCTACGAGCAGTACTTC. As protein: CASSSWTGVSYEQYF.

The chain links TRBV19 to TRBJ2-5, with 10 bases lining up with TRBD2. V lost 7 bases and J lost 5; bases outside the gene matches: 10. This CDR3 contains 15 residues. The germline gives CDR1 LNHDA, CDR2 SQIVND (reference sequence). CDR3 in amino acids: CASKGAGGPRETQYF. CDR3 DNA: TGTGCCAGTAAGGGAGCGGGGGGGCCCCGGGAGACCCAGTACTTC.

The chain has TRBV5-7 and TRBJ2-7; 9 positions match TRBD1. TRBV5-7 is annotated as an ORF whose role is uncertain. This CDR3 comprises 14 residues. With 0 bases clipped from V and 5 bases from J, the junction kept 3 bases outside the gene matches. CDR3 loop: CASSLGTGDDEQYF. In nucleotides, the CDR3 is TGTGCCAGCAGCTTGGGGACAGGGGACGACGAGCAGTACTTC.

The V gene is TRBV29-1, the J gene TRBJ2-5, with 9 bases aligning to TRBD2. The V gene end was trimmed by 2 bases and the J gene end by 5 bases; junction bases not matched to a gene: 9. The CDR3 length is 15 residues. In germline, CDR1 is SQVTM, CDR2 ANQGSEA. CDR3 amino acids: CSVERLAGPPETQYF. The CDR3 DNA is TGCAGCGTTGAAAGGCTAGCGGGACCTCCGGAGACCCAGTACTTC.

The genes are TRBV15 and TRBJ1-6, with 9 bases fitting TRBD1. The germline V gene has CDR1 LNHNV and CDR2 YYDKDF (reference sequence). The trim removed 2 bases at V and 9 bases at J, leaving 8 bases unmatched. The CDR3 has 16 amino acids. CDR3 amino acids: CATSRRGTGLGSPLHF. The CDR3 DNA sequence: TGTGCCACCAGCAGAAGAGGGACAGGGTTAGGTTCACCCCTCCACTTT.

The chain is built from TRBV6-6 and TRBJ2-1, with 8 bases identical to TRBD2. The V gene's germline CDR1 is MNHNY and CDR2 SVGAGI (reference sequence). V lost 7 bases and J lost 10; bases outside the gene matches: 6. The CDR3 covers 12 residues. CDR3 in amino acids: CASTRGGSEQFF. The CDR3 bases are TGTGCCAGCACCCGGGGGGGTTCGGAGCAGTTCTTC.

V gene TRBV10-2 combines with J gene TRBJ1-1; weak D call: TRBD1 (5 bases). The CDR3 sequence is 12 residues long. The V gene's germline CDR1 is WSHSY and CDR2 SAAADI. Trimming removed 5 bases from V and 3 bases from J, with 7 bases in between. This CDR3 reads CASSIGDTEAFF. In nucleotides, the CDR3 is TGCGCCAGCAGTATAGGGGACACTGAAGCTTTCTTT.

This clone was seen a single time. This chain uses TRBV10-3 with TRBJ1-2; 8 bases are a match to TRBD1. The germline V gene encodes CDR1 ENHRY and CDR2 SYGVKD. The CDR3 runs to 13 residues. Germline trimming cut 10 bases from V and 7 bases from J; bases unmatched to any gene: 11. The CDR3 nucleotides are TGTGCCACTACACCCGGACAGGGTGGTGGCTACACCTTC. This codes for CATTPGQGGGYTF.

The rearrangement uses TRBV7-9 and TRBJ1-4, with TRBD1 identical over 8 bases. There are 19 residues in the CDR3. V dropped 5 bases and J dropped 0; count of bases not matched to a gene: 14. CDR1 SEHNR and CDR2 FQNEAQ come from the germline V gene (reference sequence). CDR3 sequence reads: CASSRFSGGPPPTNEKLFF. The CDR3 DNA reads as TGTGCCAGCAGCCGATTTTCAGGGGGCCCCCCCCCAACTAATGAAAAACTGTTTTTT.

The chain has TRBV6-5 and TRBJ2-2, with TRBD1 as a possible D gene (6 bases). CDR1 and CDR2 from the germline V gene are MNHEY and SVGAGI. V was clipped by 7 bases and J by 2 bases, with 14 bases between them. The CDR3 consists of 15 residues. CDR3 in amino acids: CASTKRGGNTGELFF. The CDR3 region has the DNA TGTGCCAGCACTAAAAGAGGGGGAAACACCGGGGAGCTGTTTTTT.

J is TRBJ1-3 and V is TRBV4-1, with TRBD1 matching 11 bases. Germline loops: CDR1 MGHRA, CDR2 YSYEKL. The CDR3 contains 20 residues. Trimming removed 0 bases from V and 0 bases from J; junction bases left unmatched: 10. CDR3 in amino acids: CASSQESGQGARYSGNTIYF. For the CDR3, the DNA is TGCGCCAGCAGCCAAGAAAGCGGACAGGGGGCACGCTACTCTGGAAACACCATATATTTT.

The chain combines TRBV7-2 with TRBJ2-1; D unclear. CDR3 length equals 14 residues. The V gene lost 7 bases and the J gene lost 0 bases, with 10 bases spanning the gap. In germline, CDR1 is SGHTA, CDR2 FQGNSA. The CDR3 is CASTPDFSYNEQFF. The CDR3 DNA reads as TGTGCCAGCACCCCCGACTTCTCCTACAATGAGCAGTTCTTC.

The chain is built from TRBV19 and TRBJ1-2, with TRBD1 identical over 8 bases. Germline V lookup: CDR1 LNHDA, CDR2 SQIVND (reference sequence). V was pared by 1 base and J by 8 bases, with 3 bases of the junction left unmatched. This CDR3 is 13 amino acids long. The CDR3 here is CASSIGQGRGYTF. The CDR3 coding sequence is TGTGCCAGTAGTATAGGACAGGGGAGAGGCTACACCTTC.

This clone has just one count. The chain has TRBV27 and TRBJ2-2; a possible D gene is TRBD2 (6 bases). V was shortened by 2 bases and J by 5 bases, with 15 bases between the two germline ends. Per the germline V gene, CDR1 is MNHEY and CDR2 is SMNVEV (reference sequence). The CDR3 spans 16 residues. CDR3 nucleotides: TGTGCCAGCAGTTTAATTTTATTTGGGGGGACCGGGGAGCTGTTTTTT. This sequence encodes CASSLILFGGTGELFF.

This clone showed up just once. The chain is built from TRBV19 and TRBJ1-5; the D is unclear. Per the germline V gene, CDR1 is LNHDA and CDR2 is SQIVND (reference sequence). The V end was cut by 7 bases, the J end by 0 bases, with 13 bases between. The CDR3 covers 15 residues. The CDR3 nucleotides read TGTGCCAGTAAGGCCAGGAACCATAGCAATCAGCCCCAGCATTTT. As protein: CASKARNHSNQPQHF.

This clone was detected a few times. This chain links TRBV27 with TRBJ1-5; 7 bases agree with TRBD1. V trimming: 4 bases; J trimming: 7 bases; junction bases outside the gene matches: 7. Germline values: CDR1 MNHEY, CDR2 SMNVEV (reference sequence). This CDR3 has 14 amino acids. The CDR3 here is CASSSAQTGQPQHF. The CDR3 region has the DNA TGTGCCAGCAGTTCCGCCCAGACAGGGCAGCCCCAGCATTTT.

The chain carries TRBV3-1 (or the pseudogene TRBV3-2) and TRBJ2-1; the D gene is possibly TRBD2 (7 bases). The CDR3 sequence is 15 residues long. CDR1 LGHDT and CDR2 YNNKEL come from the germline V gene (reference sequence). V lost 4 bases and J 4 bases, leaving 14 bases between the germline ends. CDR3 loop: CASSRGGGGYNEQFF. CDR3 nucleotide sequence: TGTGCCAGCAGCCGCGGGGGCGGGGGTTACAATGAGCAGTTCTTC.

This chain links TRBV12-3 or TRBV12-4 with TRBJ1-1; 9 positions match TRBD1. CDR3 length: 13 residues. The junction had 3 bases not matched to a gene; V was cut back by 6 bases and J by 4 bases. CDR3 DNA sequence: TGTGCCAGCAGGGGGACAGGGAGCACTGAAGCTTTCTTT. Its protein is CASRGTGSTEAFF.

The V and J genes are TRBV27 and TRBJ1-2, with TRBD1 identical over 9 bases. The junction had 8 bases not matched to a gene; V was cut back by 5 bases and J by 4 bases. This CDR3 region has 15 residues. CDR1 MNHEY and CDR2 SMNVEV come from the germline V gene (reference sequence). This CDR3 is CASSAGTGFLYGYTF. DNA for the CDR3: TGTGCCAGCAGTGCCGGGACAGGGTTCCTCTATGGCTACACCTTC.

The V gene is TRBV2, the J gene TRBJ2-7; 8 nucleotides agree with TRBD1. Per the germline V gene, CDR1 is SNHLY and CDR2 is FYNNEI. This CDR3 has 15 amino acids. Trimming removed 4 bases from V and 0 bases from J; junction bases left unmatched: 5. CDR3 residues: CASSGDRISSYEQYF. The CDR3 nucleotides read TGTGCCAGCAGTGGGGACAGGATTAGCTCCTACGAGCAGTACTTC.